The source of this TCR beta chain is a study of Ad26.COV2.S vaccination and SARS-CoV-2 variants. This sample's treatment: about 20 received Ad26.COV2.S at low or high dose, single or two shots; five or six received placebo; per-sample allocation not given. Specimens were obtained on day 63 following the first vaccine or placebo injection. Clones were read by immunoSEQ multiplex PCR, and TCRdb kept only the in-frame ones, dropping some. Among 300,000 to 400,000 clones listed, roughly 91% were seen once. Germline-derived CDR1 and CDR2 are ENHRY and SYGVKD. The ends were cut back, 4 bases at V and 4 bases at J, with 12 bases in the middle. This CDR3 is 14 amino acids long.

The receptor was derived from a person aged 18-65 years who received the Ad26.COV2.S COVID-19 vaccine or a placebo. Material: peripheral blood, obtained in a trial of Ad26.COV2.S vaccine versus placebo. The rearrangement links TRBV10-3 to TRBJ2-3, with D tentatively TRBD1 (5 bases). The CDR3 spells CAISGQGLSDTQYF. The CDR3 DNA follows: TGTGCCATCAGTGGGCAGGGCTTATCAGATACGCAGTATTTT.